Following are 19 T cell receptor beta chains from one sample sequenced in a study of vaccination and CD4 T cells after COVID-19. Treatment reported: approximately nine-day PBMC culture with coronavirus spike peptide pools or control peptides (ViraFEST assay). No cognate antigen is known for these TCRs. Sequence data for DNA of cultured CD4+ T cells were generated by the Oncomine TCR Beta short-read assay. MiXCR, run by TCRdb on the PCR reads, gives a single entry per CDR3 protein. The sample consists of roughly 12,000 distinct CDR3 sequences, 40% to 50% of them appearing once. Sequenced input: CD4+ T cells from blood, cultured in vitro. These receptors all stem from a human donor who had recovered from COVID-19.

The chain employs TRBV6-1 and TRBJ1-5, with 7 bases identical to TRBD1. This CDR3 is built from 18 residues. Germline CDR1 reads MNHNS; CDR2 reads SASEGT. Trimming removed 4 bases from V and 6 bases from J; junction bases left unmatched: 18. The CDR3 sequence: CASSGDRTGNMITQPQHF. The CDR3 nucleotides are TGTGCCAGCAGTGGGGATCGGACAGGAAATATGATAACTCAGCCCCAGCATTTT.

The chain uses TRBV6-1 and TRBJ1-5, with D perhaps matching TRBD1 (6 bases). Germline V lookup: CDR1 MNHNS, CDR2 SASEGT. V was clipped by 1 base and J by 0 bases, with 10 bases between them. This CDR3 has 16 amino acids. Here the CDR3 DNA reads TGTGCCAGCAGTGAAGGGACAGCGTATAGCAATCAGCCCCAGCATTTT. Translating gives CASSEGTAYSNQPQHF.

This clonotype was picked up a small number of times. The chain joins TRBV10-3 to TRBJ1-2; a weak D match, TRBD1 (5 bases). This CDR3 has 15 amino acids. Germline CDR1 is ENHRY and CDR2 is SYGVKD. V was cut by 0 bases and J by 8 bases, with 16 bases left in between. The CDR3 region is CAISESRDQRGGYTF. The DNA for the CDR3 is TGTGCCATCAGTGAGTCCAGGGACCAGCGGGGCGGCTACACCTTC.

This rearrangement joins TRBV11-3 to TRBJ2-2; 8 nucleotides align to TRBD2. The trim removed 0 bases at V and 4 bases at J, leaving 7 bases unmatched. CDR1 and CDR2 from the germline V gene are SGHNT and YENEEA. CDR3 length: 17 residues. This CDR3 reads CASSLDPTSGTTGELFF. CDR3 DNA: TGTGCCAGCAGCTTAGACCCCACTAGCGGAACCACCGGGGAGCTGTTTTTT.

The V and J genes are TRBV7-6 and TRBJ2-2; 10 nucleotides align to TRBD2. V trimming: 1 base; J trimming: 4 bases; junction bases outside the gene matches: 0. This CDR3 region has 15 residues. The germline V gene has CDR1 SGHVS and CDR2 FNYEAQ. The CDR3 coding sequence is TGTGCCAGCAGCTTAGGGACTAGCGGCACCGGGGAGCTGTTTTTT. Translation: CASSLGTSGTGELFF. The variable domain in full, completed from reference TRBV7-6 and TRBJ2-2, reads GAGVSQSPRYKVTKRGQDVALRCDPISGHVSLYWYRQALGQGPEFLTYFNYEAQQDKSGLPNDRFSAERPEGSISTLTIQRTEQRDSAMYRCASSLGTSGTGELFFGEGSRLTVL.

The genes are TRBV28 and TRBJ1-1, with D perhaps matching TRBD1 (5 bases). The length of the CDR3 is 14 residues. Per the germline V gene, CDR1 is MDHEN and CDR2 is SYDVKM. V lost 7 bases, J lost 1 base, and 13 bases lay in between. CDR3 region: CASILGAWNTEAFF. CDR3 nucleotides: TGTGCCAGCATTCTAGGGGCCTGGAACACTGAAGCTTTCTTT.

CDR3 bases: TGTGCCAGCAGAATAGCGGAGGGGACGAATACGCAGTATTTT. It yields the protein CASRIAEGTNTQYF. This rearrangement joins TRBV2 to TRBJ2-3; D is perhaps TRBD2 (6 bases). V lost 6 bases, J lost 7 bases, and 17 bases lay in between. Germline V gene sequence: CDR1 SNHLY, CDR2 FYNNEI. The CDR3 extends over 14 amino acids.

The genes are TRBV19 and TRBJ1-2; D remains unclear. Trimming left V 6 bases short and J 6 bases short, with 11 bases between. This CDR3 is 12 amino acids long. Per the germline V gene, CDR1 is LNHDA and CDR2 is SQIVND (reference sequence). The CDR3 protein is CASSQALHGYTF. CDR3 sequence (DNA): TGTGCCAGTAGCCAAGCCCTGCATGGCTACACCTTC. The full variable domain, rest sourced from reference TRBV19 and TRBJ1-2, is DGGITQSPKYLFRKEGQNVTLSCEQNLNHDAMYWYRQDPGQGLRLIYYSQIVNDFQKGDIAEGYSVSREKKESFPLTVTSAQKNPTAFYLCASSQALHGYTFGSGTRLTVV.

This clonotype came up a few times. This chain connects TRBV2 to TRBJ2-5; D gene ambiguous. Deletions cut 7 bases from V and 0 bases from J, with 15 bases between. This CDR3 is 15 amino acids long. Germline lookup yields CDR1 SNHLY and CDR2 FYNNEI. The CDR3 sequence is CASKRTSTYQETQYF. DNA of the CDR3: TGTGCCAGCAAAAGGACCTCCACGTACCAAGAGACCCAGTACTTC.

This clonotype was seen a handful of times. The rearrangement uses TRBV7-9 and TRBJ1-1, with D perhaps TRBD1 (6 bases). With 5 bases removed from V and 0 bases from J, the gap between germline ends came to 10 bases. The CDR3 is 14 amino acids. Per germline, CDR1 SEHNR and CDR2 FQNEAQ (reference sequence). The CDR3 loop is CASSRGGLNTEAFF. CDR3 coding DNA: TGTGCCAGCAGCCGGGGGGGCTTGAACACTGAAGCTTTCTTT.

V gene TRBV12-3 or TRBV12-4 combines with J gene TRBJ2-7; 13 bases align to TRBD2. Unmatched junction bases numbered 26, after V lost 6 bases and J lost 9 bases. CDR3 length: 20 residues. CDR3 region: CASSWTSGSLTPLVLRGQYF. In DNA form, the CDR3 reads TGTGCCAGCAGCTGGACTAGCGGGAGTCTTACGCCTCTCGTTCTACGAGGGCAGTACTTC.

CDR3 in DNA: TGCAGTGCTAGAGAAAGCGGGAGTATATACAATGAGCAGTTCTTC. Residues: CSARESGSIYNEQFF. The J gene is TRBJ2-1, the V gene TRBV20-1; 8 nucleotides line up with TRBD2. With V trimmed by 0 bases and J by 4 bases, 5 bases remained unmatched. Germline V gene data show CDR1 as DFQATT and CDR2 as SNEGSKA (reference sequence). The CDR3 totals 15 residues.

This clonotype was observed a single time. The chain carries TRBV20-1 and TRBJ2-1; 11 bases map to TRBD2. CDR1 DFQATT and CDR2 SNEGSKA come from the germline V gene (reference sequence). J was trimmed by 10 bases and V by 6 bases; bases with no gene match: 14. This CDR3 spans 15 amino acids. CDR3 region: CSAPTLTSGASEQFF. The CDR3, as DNA: TGCAGTGCCCCTACCCTGACTAGCGGGGCTTCCGAGCAGTTCTTC.

The chain combines TRBV28 with TRBJ1-6; D uncertain. Between the trimmed V and J ends, which lost 7 bases and 5 bases, there was a span of 6 bases. This CDR3 comprises 12 residues. Germline CDR1 MDHEN, CDR2 SYDVKM. The CDR3 nucleotides read TGTGCCAGCATGCGGAATAATTCACCCCTCCACTTT. Translating it yields CASMRNNSPLHF. Looking up the rest from reference TRBV28 and TRBJ1-6 gives the full variable domain: DVKVTQSSRYLVKRTGEKVFLECVQDMDHENMFWYRQDPGLGLRLIYFSYDVKMKEKGDIPEGYSVSREKKERFSLILESASTNQTSMYLCASMRNNSPLHFGNGTRLTVT.

This clonotype occurred a few times. The chain carries TRBV19 and TRBJ1-2; weak D call: TRBD1 (5 bases). Trimming removed 3 bases at V and 7 bases at J, with 15 bases between. This CDR3 has 14 amino acids. Germline V lookup: CDR1 LNHDA, CDR2 SQIVND (reference sequence). The CDR3 DNA follows: TGTGCCAGTAGTATTACAGGCTCTGTGGTTGGCTACACCTTC. This encodes CASSITGSVVGYTF.

This chain uses TRBV2 with TRBJ2-5, with 10 bases fitting TRBD2. V was clipped by 1 base and J by 4 bases; unmatched bases: 3. CDR1 and CDR2 from the germline V gene are SNHLY and FYNNEI. The CDR3 totals 15 residues. CDR3 sequence (DNA): TGTGCCAGCAGTGAAGAACTAGCGGGAACAGAGACCCAGTACTTC. Amino acid sequence: CASSEELAGTETQYF.

CDR3 region: CSAFGGFRPGELFF. DNA for the CDR3: TGCAGTGCTTTCGGGGGATTTCGACCCGGGGAGCTGTTTTTT. V and J are TRBV20-1 and TRBJ2-2, with D possibly being TRBD2 (6 bases). V shed 5 bases and J shed 6 bases, with 16 bases lying between them. CDR1 DFQATT and CDR2 SNEGSKA come from the germline V gene (reference sequence). The CDR3 contains 14 residues.

The chain links TRBV20-1 to TRBJ1-3; 7 bases line up with TRBD1. CDR1 is DFQATT, CDR2 SNEGSKA, per germline (reference sequence). The V segment lost 4 bases and the J segment 0 bases; nucleotides outside the gene matches: 18. The CDR3 has 19 amino acids. The CDR3 nucleotides read TGCAGTGCTAAGAGACCGGGACAGACTCCTCCGTACTCTGGAAACACCATATATTTT. Its protein is CSAKRPGQTPPYSGNTIYF.

V usage is TRBV20-1 and J usage is TRBJ2-2, with unresolved D. Trimming stripped 0 bases from V and 0 bases from J, with 5 bases between. The CDR3 has 14 residues. CDR1 DFQATT and CDR2 SNEGSKA come from the germline V gene (reference sequence). The CDR3 spells CSARDGTNTGELFF. The CDR3 region has the DNA TGCAGTGCTAGAGATGGGACGAACACCGGGGAGCTGTTTTTT.